This T cell receptor beta chain originates from a study of tumor and adjacent non-tumor tissue in lung cancer. The CDR3 is 15 amino acids. In germline, CDR1 is ENHRY, CDR2 SYGVKD. This clonotype was picked up one time. Compared with germline, one end of the junction differs, possibly owing to a read error. A modified ARM-PCR protocol with three rounds of nested PCR amplified TCRbeta. TCRdb reprocessed the multiplex PCR reads with MiXCR, giving one entry per CDR3 protein. The sample lists around 210,000 distinct CDR3 sequences; about 76% were seen once. This sample's RNA came from whole unsorted tissue.

The sequence was obtained from a man between 60 and 75 years old with non-small cell lung cancer. J is TRBJ2-5 and V is TRBV10-3, with D unclear. The source material was lung tumor tissue. Here the CDR3 reads CAISESNSPQGTQYF. The CDR3 region has the DNA TGTGCCATCAGTGAGTCTAATAGCCCTCAAGGGACCCAGTACTTC.